The 16 T cell receptor beta chains reported below all come from one sample, sequenced in a study of PD-L1 blockade in urothelial cancer. Assay: immunoSEQ multiplex PCR; the TCRdb copy retains only in-frame clones and omits some. The profile shows about 130,000 clones, around 86% of them singletons. Time point: peripheral blood 6 weeks after treatment start. Specimen: PBMCs, collected around atezolizumab (anti-PD-L1) treatment. These receptors all stem from a man aged 50 or older with urothelial cancer.

The gene calls are TRBV10-3 and TRBJ2-4, with TRBD1 as a possible D gene (8 bases). The ends were cut back, 5 bases at V and 8 bases at J, with 10 bases in the middle. The germline V gene has CDR1 ENHRY and CDR2 SYGVKD. The CDR3 runs 12 residues. CDR3 protein: CAISTGGDIQYF. The CDR3 DNA is TGTGCCATCAGTACAGGGGGGGACATTCAGTACTTC.

This chain links TRBV6-5 with TRBJ2-5, with a weak D call TRBD1 (5 bases). Trimming stripped 7 bases from V and 4 bases from J, with 13 bases between. The germline V gene encodes CDR1 MNHEY and CDR2 SVGAGI. This CDR3 spans 13 amino acids. The CDR3 is CASTGQMGETQYF. For the CDR3, the DNA is TGTGCCAGCACAGGGCAAATGGGAGAGACCCAGTACTTC.

The chain links TRBV27 to TRBJ1-3, with TRBD1 matching 9 bases. The CDR3 has 15 residues. Germline CDR1 reads MNHEY; CDR2 reads SMNVEV (reference sequence). Trimming cost V 5 bases and J 8 bases; bases outside gene matches: 10. The CDR3 loop is CASSIPGTGWHTIYF. In DNA form, the CDR3 reads TGTGCCAGCAGTATCCCCGGGACAGGGTGGCACACCATATATTTT.

V is TRBV6-4 and J is TRBJ2-3, with D tentatively TRBD2 (5 bases). Germline values: CDR1 MRHNA, CDR2 SNTAGT. Trimming pared 3 bases from V and 1 base from J, leaving 5 bases between. CDR3 length: 13 residues. The CDR3 loop is CASSERGTDTQYF. The DNA for the CDR3 is TGTGCCAGCAGTGAGAGGGGCACAGATACGCAGTATTTT.

This chain joins TRBV5-4 and TRBJ2-7; 12 nucleotides match TRBD2. Germline-derived CDR1 and CDR2 are SGHNT and YYREEE (reference sequence). V lost 5 bases to trimming and J lost 3 bases; unmatched junction nucleotides: 6. This CDR3 has 15 amino acids. The CDR3 nucleotides read TGTGCCAGCAGTCTATCGACTAGCGGGAGCTACGAGCAGTACTTC. Its translation: CASSLSTSGSYEQYF. Drawing the rest from reference TRBV5-4 and TRBJ2-7, the complete variable domain is ETGVTQSPTHLIKTRGQQVTLRCSSQSGHNTVSWYQQALGQGPQFIFQYYREEENGRGNFPPRFSGLQFPNYSSELNVNALELDDSALYLCASSLSTSGSYEQYFGPGTRLTVT.

This chain joins TRBV30 and TRBJ2-1, with 7 bases lining up with TRBD2. After removal of 1 base from V and 4 bases from J, the junction contained 4 bases not matched to a gene. The germline V gene encodes CDR1 GTSNPN and CDR2 SVGIG (reference sequence). CDR3 length: 14 amino acids. CDR3 in DNA: TGTGCCTGGAGTGGGGAGGGGCCTTACAATGAGCAGTTCTTC. Translation: CAWSGEGPYNEQFF.

The chain has TRBV6-4 and TRBJ1-5, with no clear D. Deletions cut 4 bases from V and 4 bases from J, with 8 bases between. In germline, CDR1 is MRHNA, CDR2 SNTAGT. This CDR3 spans 13 amino acids. The CDR3 sequence is CASSVGRNQPQHF. CDR3 nucleotides: TGTGCCAGCAGTGTTGGGAGGAATCAGCCCCAGCATTTT.

This clone was picked up a small number of times. The chain uses TRBV19 and TRBJ2-1; tentative D call: TRBD2 (5 bases). V shed 3 bases and J shed 6 bases, with 18 bases lying between them. The CDR3 runs 16 residues. Germline CDR1 is LNHDA and CDR2 is SQIVND (reference sequence). The CDR3 reads CASSIKGGYVLNEQFF. The CDR3 DNA reads as TGTGCCAGTAGTATTAAAGGCGGGTACGTACTCAATGAGCAGTTCTTC.

This clone was detected only once. V usage is TRBV7-6 and J usage is TRBJ2-1; 7 nucleotides line up with TRBD1. V trimming: 5 bases; J trimming: 6 bases; junction bases outside the gene matches: 7. Germline CDR1 reads SGHVS; CDR2 reads FNYEAQ. The CDR3 sequence is 14 residues long. This CDR3 is CASSPQGETNEQFF. The CDR3 DNA is TGTGCCAGCAGCCCCCAGGGGGAAACCAATGAGCAGTTCTTC.

The chain employs TRBV6-5 and TRBJ2-7; possible D gene TRBD1, 6 bases. CDR3 length: 14 amino acids. CDR1 is MNHEY, CDR2 SVGAGI, per germline. Trimming stripped 5 bases from V and 0 bases from J, with 11 bases between. CDR3 bases: TGTGCCAGCAGTCCCGACAGGAGCTCCTACGAGCAGTACTTC. Translated, it gives CASSPDRSSYEQYF.

The chain carries TRBV7-6 and TRBJ2-3; D call uncertain. V dropped 2 bases and J dropped 2 bases, with 11 bases sitting between them. CDR1 and CDR2 (germline): SGHVS, FNYEAQ. The CDR3 runs 15 residues. CDR3 DNA: TGTGCCAGCAGCTTATTACAGCTGGCCACAGATACGCAGTATTTT. Its translation is CASSLLQLATDTQYF.

This clone was detected only once. The chain combines TRBV7-9 with TRBJ2-2; tentative D call: TRBD1 (7 bases). Between the trimmed V and J ends, which lost 5 bases and 1 base, there was a span of 11 bases. CDR1 SEHNR and CDR2 FQNEAQ come from the germline V gene (reference sequence). This CDR3 is built from 15 residues. CDR3: CASSAGGWNTGELFF. CDR3 DNA sequence: TGTGCCAGCAGCGCAGGGGGGTGGAACACCGGGGAGCTGTTTTTT. Complete variable domain (other parts from reference TRBV7-9 and TRBJ2-2): DTGVSQNPRHKITKRGQNVTFRCDPISEHNRLYWYRQTLGQGPEFLTYFQNEAQLEKSRLLSDRFSAERPKGSFSTLEIQRTEQGDSAMYLCASSAGGWNTGELFFGEGSRLTVL.

The chain is built from TRBV6-1 and TRBJ1-6; a weak D match, TRBD1 (5 bases). This CDR3 has 16 residues. V lost 0 bases to trimming and J lost 7 bases, with 13 bases between them. Germline V gene sequence: CDR1 MNHNS, CDR2 SASEGT. CDR3 coding DNA: TGTGCCAGCAGTGAAGCGCAGGGATTGGGGAATTCACCCCTCCACTTT. Translated: CASSEAQGLGNSPLHF.

The V call is TRBV20-1, the J call TRBJ1-1; maybe TRBD1 (5 bases). This CDR3 is 11 amino acids long. Trimming stripped 3 bases from V and 4 bases from J, with 6 bases between. Germline CDR1 and CDR2: DFQATT and SNEGSKA (reference sequence). The CDR3 nucleotides read TGCAGTGCTAGGGGGGGCACTGAAGCTTTCTTT. Amino acids: CSARGGTEAFF.

CDR3 region: CASSGGVRGDEQFF. CDR3 nucleotides: TGTGCCAGCAGTGGGGGGGTTCGAGGGGATGAGCAGTTCTTC. V is TRBV6-1 and J is TRBJ2-1; a possible D gene is TRBD2 (6 bases). The CDR3 totals 14 residues. Trimming cost V 4 bases and J 8 bases, with 15 bases left between them. Germline CDR1 and CDR2: MNHNS and SASEGT.

V usage is TRBV27 and J usage is TRBJ1-6; no clear D. Trimming shortened V by 7 bases and J by 4 bases, and 5 bases separated the two germline ends. The germline V gene has CDR1 MNHEY and CDR2 SMNVEV (reference sequence). The CDR3 totals 12 residues. The CDR3 reads CASTQYNSPLHF. In DNA form, the CDR3 reads TGTGCCAGCACCCAGTATAATTCACCCCTCCACTTT.